The 32 T cell receptor beta chains reported below all come from one sample, sequenced in a study of post-analysis software for immune sequencing data. Study conclusions and caveats: Several TRBV segments were more frequent in patients than controls; TRBV5-6, TRBV5-1 and TRBV20-1 belonged to this group.

For these receptors, no antigen is known. Presence of unique molecular identifiers characterized the TCR beta cDNA libraries. TCRdb re-analysed the PCR reads in MiXCR, keeping a single row per CDR3 protein. The sample shows roughly 620,000 distinct CDR3 sequences, roughly 47% of them seen only once. Sequenced input: blood. These receptor sequences come from a girl aged 5 to 17 with multiple sclerosis.

This clonotype occurred once. The gene calls are TRBV12-3 or TRBV12-4 and TRBJ2-7; 8 positions agree with TRBD2. Judging by the DNA end, TRBJ2-5 fits better; the J call may be wrong. CDR3 length: 15 residues. The CDR3 region is CASSTVGRGRETQYF. The CDR3 DNA follows: TGTGCCAGCAGTACCGTGGGGCGCGGGAGGGAGACCCAGTACTTC.

This clonotype has only one observation. CDR3 bases: TGTGCCAGCAGCCCTGGCGGGACAGGGGGCGAAAAACTGTTTTTT. Amino acids: CASSPGGTGGEKLFF. The chain joins TRBV12-3 or TRBV12-4 to TRBJ1-4; TRBD1 aligns across 12 bases. This CDR3 is built from 15 residues. Trimming took 6 bases from V and 8 from J; bases not matched to a gene: 7.

V usage is TRBV6-6 and J usage is TRBJ2-7, with 8 bases that match TRBD2. The end of the DNA aligns better with TRBJ2-5, so the J call may be wrong. The CDR3 is 12 amino acids. Germline V lookup: CDR1 MNHNY, CDR2 SVGAGI (reference sequence). The CDR3 bases are TGTGCCAGCAAGGACGGGAGGGTGACCCAGTACTTC. Translating gives CASKDGRVTQYF.

This clonotype was observed a handful of times. V gene TRBV7-2 combines with J gene TRBJ2-7, with D perhaps TRBD2 (5 bases). V was shortened by 0 bases and J by 5 bases, with 17 bases between the two germline ends. Per the germline V gene, CDR1 is SGHTA and CDR2 is FQGNSA. This CDR3 is built from 16 residues. The CDR3 spells CASSLAGWVTRDEQYF. CDR3 DNA: TGTGCCAGCAGCTTAGCGGGGTGGGTTACTAGGGACGAGCAGTACTTC.

The CDR3 coding sequence is TGTGCCAGCAGTGACGACAGCGGGGTTGAGCAGTTCTTC. Its protein product is CASSDDSGVEQFF. V and J are TRBV2 and TRBJ2-1; 7 bases line up with TRBD2. The CDR3 runs 13 residues. With 3 bases clipped from V and 9 bases from J, the junction kept 5 bases outside the gene matches. Per germline, CDR1 SNHLY and CDR2 FYNNEI.

This clonotype appeared a few times. The J gene is TRBJ2-7, the V gene TRBV27, with D possibly matching TRBD1 (5 bases). The CDR3 loop spans 15 amino acids. Deletions cut 4 bases from V and 1 base from J, with 14 bases between. Germline CDR1 and CDR2: MNHEY and SMNVEV (reference sequence). CDR3 nucleotide sequence: TGTGCCAGCAGTTCCCAGACAGAATTTTCCTACGAGCAGTACTTC. Its translation: CASSSQTEFSYEQYF.

The chain has TRBV5-1 and TRBJ1-5; D is possibly TRBD1 (6 bases). CDR3 length equals 15 residues. Germline V gene sequence: CDR1 SGHRS, CDR2 YFSETQ. The V gene lost 4 bases and the J gene lost 5 bases, with 16 bases spanning the gap. The CDR3 DNA sequence: TGCGCCAGCAGCCTCGGAGGGGGGCCCCATCAGCCCCAGCATTTT. Its protein product is CASSLGGGPHQPQHF.

The chain links TRBV20-1 to TRBJ2-5; maybe TRBD2 (6 bases). Trimming removed 1 base from V and 5 bases from J, with 11 bases in between. The V gene's germline CDR1 is DFQATT and CDR2 SNEGSKA (reference sequence). The CDR3 spans 13 residues. The CDR3 is CSARVRAGETQYF. The CDR3 bases are TGCAGTGCTAGAGTCCGGGCGGGGGAGACCCAGTACTTC.

This clonotype came up a few times. The V call is TRBV12-3 or TRBV12-4, the J call TRBJ2-5; D remains unclear. Trimming left V 5 bases short and J 2 bases short, with 12 bases between. The CDR3 runs to 14 residues. CDR3 sequence reads: CASSPRHPQETQYF. The CDR3 coding sequence is TGTGCCAGCAGTCCACGACACCCGCAAGAGACCCAGTACTTC.

DNA for the CDR3: TGTGCCAGCAGCCCCTTGCCAGGCGGGCGGTTCTTC. The encoded protein is CASSPLPGGRFF. The chain has TRBV11-2 and TRBJ2-1; tentatively, D is TRBD2 (5 bases). This CDR3 has 12 amino acids. V lost 5 bases, J lost 15 bases, and 17 bases lay in between. CDR1 is SGHAT and CDR2 is FQNNGV in the germline V gene.

The DNA for the CDR3 is TGCGCCAGCAGCTCAGGGACAGTCAAGGGATACTACGAGCAGTACTTC. Protein product: CASSSGTVKGYYEQYF. The chain carries TRBV5-1 and TRBJ2-5; 7 positions agree with TRBD1. Judging by the DNA end, TRBJ2-7 fits better; the J call may be wrong. The germline V gene encodes CDR1 SGHRS and CDR2 YFSETQ. This CDR3 is built from 16 residues.

V is TRBV11-2 and J is TRBJ1-1; D unresolved. The germline V gene has CDR1 SGHAT and CDR2 FQNNGV. The CDR3 length is 13 residues. Between the trimmed V and J ends, which lost 7 bases and 3 bases, there was a span of 12 bases. DNA of the CDR3: TGTGCCAGCACCTCACTCGGGGACACTGAAGCTTTCTTT. Amino acid sequence: CASTSLGDTEAFF.

CDR3 amino acids: CASRLRDSLNTEAFF. The CDR3 nucleotides read TGTGCCAGCAGACTAAGAGACAGCTTGAACACTGAAGCTTTCTTT. The chain couples TRBV2 to TRBJ1-1; perhaps TRBD1 as D (5 bases). The V and J ends lost 6 bases and 0 bases respectively, with 14 bases between them. CDR1 and CDR2 (germline): SNHLY, FYNNEI. The CDR3 sequence is 15 residues long.

This clonotype has just a few counts. The rearrangement uses TRBV12-3 or TRBV12-4 and TRBJ2-1, with D perhaps matching TRBD2 (5 bases). CDR3 length: 13 amino acids. The V end lost 6 bases, the J end lost 9 bases, and 15 bases lay between the germline ends. Written as DNA, the CDR3 is TGTGCCAGCAGAATACTAGGTTCTGGTGAGCAGTTCTTC. It specifies CASRILGSGEQFF.

This clonotype was counted only a few times. The chain is built from TRBV20-1 and TRBJ2-1, with TRBD1 matching 7 bases. CDR3 length equals 15 residues. With 3 bases clipped from V and 3 bases from J, the junction kept 8 bases outside the gene matches. Germline CDR1 DFQATT, CDR2 SNEGSKA (reference sequence). CDR3 in amino acids: CSASDTGVSYNEQFF. The CDR3 DNA reads TGCAGTGCTAGCGATACAGGGGTCAGCTACAATGAGCAGTTCTTC.

The chain links TRBV29-1 to TRBJ2-7, with 8 positions matching TRBD2. The V gene end was trimmed by 3 bases and the J gene end by 2 bases; junction bases not matched to a gene: 15. The germline V gene encodes CDR1 SQVTM and CDR2 ANQGSEA. CDR3 length equals 17 residues. In nucleotides, the CDR3 is TGCAGCGTTGAGAAGGTTATAAGCGGGAGCGCCCCCTACGAGCAGTACTTC. This gives the protein CSVEKVISGSAPYEQYF.

The chain links TRBV11-2 to TRBJ2-7; the D is unclear. Germline loops: CDR1 SGHAT, CDR2 FQNNGV. Trimming removed 4 bases from V and 0 bases from J, with 13 bases in between. This CDR3 region has 15 residues. The CDR3 nucleotides read TGTGCCAGCAGCTCCTTGGACGGAATCTCCTACGAGCAGTACTTC. This gives the protein CASSSLDGISYEQYF.

The chain carries TRBV3-1 and TRBJ2-1; D is possibly TRBD2 (6 bases). Trimming removed 3 bases from V and 7 bases from J, with 10 bases in between. This CDR3 has 13 amino acids. Germline CDR1 reads LGHDT; CDR2 reads YNNKEL (reference sequence). The CDR3 DNA follows: TGTGCCAGCAGCCATCTAGCGCCAAATGAGCAGTTCTTC. Protein: CASSHLAPNEQFF.

The chain couples TRBV24-1 to TRBJ2-3; no clear D. CDR3 size: 15 residues. V lost 3 bases and J lost 5, with 14 bases in between. The germline gives CDR1 KGHDR, CDR2 SFDVKD. The CDR3 DNA is TGTGCCACCAGTGATCCCGCGGACCAGGTAGATACGCAGTATTTT. It encodes CATSDPADQVDTQYF.

This chain joins TRBV7-9 and TRBJ2-7; 7 bases align to TRBD1. CDR1 is SEHNR, CDR2 FQNEAQ, per germline (reference sequence). The CDR3 spans 16 residues. Trimming took 3 bases from V and 0 from J; bases not matched to a gene: 8. The CDR3 region has the DNA TGTGCCAGCAGCTTTCCTACGGGACAGACCTCCTACGAGCAGTACTTC. Its translation is CASSFPTGQTSYEQYF.

The chain joins TRBV5-1 to TRBJ1-5; D not resolved. V lost 0 bases to trimming and J lost 2 bases, with 9 bases between them. Per germline, CDR1 SGHRS and CDR2 YFSETQ. CDR3 length: 15 amino acids. DNA for the CDR3: TGCGCCAGCAGCTTGGATCCAGGAGGCAATCAGCCCCAGCATTTT. It translates to CASSLDPGGNQPQHF.

The J gene is TRBJ1-6, the V gene TRBV6-6; 9 bases line up with TRBD1. Losses at the gene ends were 5 bases for V and 6 bases for J; bases not matched to a gene: 11. CDR1 and CDR2 (germline): MNHNY, SVGAGI (reference sequence). The CDR3 runs 17 residues. The CDR3 is CASSRDRVNFSNSPLHF. DNA of the CDR3: TGTGCCAGCAGTAGGGACAGGGTCAATTTCAGTAATTCACCCCTCCACTTT.

This chain joins TRBV20-1 and TRBJ2-7; tentative D call: TRBD2 (5 bases). The CDR3 loop spans 13 amino acids. CDR1 is DFQATT and CDR2 is SNEGSKA in the germline V gene (reference sequence). Trimming stripped 0 bases from V and 7 bases from J, with 13 bases between. The CDR3 reads CSARDGSGGEQYF. Written as DNA, the CDR3 is TGCAGTGCTAGAGATGGCAGCGGCGGGGAGCAGTACTTC.

The rearrangement links TRBV6-7 to TRBJ2-6; D is unresolved. TRBV6-7 is placed among ORFs of uncertain function. Between the trimmed V and J ends, which lost 7 bases and 1 base, there was a span of 20 bases. The CDR3 is 18 residues long. The CDR3 bases are TGTGCCAGCATCGGAGCGCCTTTGCCCCTTTCTGGGGCCAACGTCCTGACTTTC. It is translated as CASIGAPLPLSGANVLTF.

This chain connects TRBV10-3 to TRBJ1-1; D gene unclear. Germline lookup yields CDR1 ENHRY and CDR2 SYGVKD. The germline V and J ends were trimmed by 10 bases and 1 base, with 13 bases remaining between them. The CDR3 runs 13 residues. The CDR3 is CATRGRRNTEAFF. The CDR3 coding sequence is TGTGCCACCAGAGGACGGAGGAACACTGAAGCTTTCTTT.

The chain recombines TRBV3-1 with TRBJ2-7; TRBD2 might be the D (6 bases). The germline V gene has CDR1 LGHDT and CDR2 YNNKEL (reference sequence). This CDR3 has 13 amino acids. V lost 8 bases to trimming and J lost 7 bases, with 18 bases between them. CDR3 region: CASEEGSGEEQYF. The CDR3 region has the DNA TGTGCCAGCGAGGAGGGCTCCGGGGAAGAGCAGTACTTC.

Comments on this clonotype: One junction end disagrees with the germline gene, perhaps due to a read error. This chain links TRBV7-2 with TRBJ1-4; possible D gene TRBD1, 5 bases. The CDR3 covers 14 residues. CDR1 and CDR2 from the germline V gene are SGHTA and FQGNSA. The CDR3 DNA reads TGTGCCAGCAGCCCGGGGACCCTTAATGAGAAACGGTTTTTT. It codes for CASSPGTLNEKRFF.

The CDR3 loop is CASRLRGIQYF. The DNA for the CDR3 is TGTGCCAGCAGGCTCCGGGGCATTCAGTACTTC. V usage is TRBV6-5 and J usage is TRBJ2-4; weak D call: TRBD2 (5 bases). Germline CDR1 MNHEY, CDR2 SVGAGI. Trimming took off 6 bases at V and 9 bases at J, with 9 bases between the two ends. The CDR3 is 11 amino acids.

The CDR3 reads CASADSGANVLTF. The CDR3 region has the DNA TGTGCCAGCGCGGACTCTGGGGCCAACGTCCTGACTTTC. The chain uses TRBV2 and TRBJ2-6; no clear D. The ends were cut back, 8 bases at V and 0 bases at J, with 5 bases in the middle. The CDR3 consists of 13 residues. Per germline, CDR1 SNHLY and CDR2 FYNNEI.

The chain joins TRBV12-3 or TRBV12-4 to TRBJ1-2; TRBD1 aligns across 7 bases. This CDR3 region has 12 residues. With V trimmed by 6 bases and J by 7 bases, 5 bases remained unmatched. CDR3 region: CASSLQGPGYTF. CDR3 nucleotide sequence: TGTGCCAGCAGCCTACAGGGGCCTGGCTACACCTTC.

The CDR3 bases are TGTGCCAGCAGAGATACAGGGGGCGCAGGGATTTACTATGGCTACACCTTC. Its translation: CASRDTGGAGIYYGYTF. V gene TRBV7-9 combines with J gene TRBJ1-2, with 9 bases identical to TRBD1. The V gene's germline CDR1 is SEHNR and CDR2 FQNEAQ (reference sequence). This CDR3 has 17 residues. With 6 bases clipped from V and 3 bases from J, the junction kept 14 bases outside the gene matches.

The sample holds many counts of this clonotype. This chain connects TRBV12-3 or TRBV12-4 to TRBJ2-6; 10 positions match TRBD1. Trimming cost V 3 bases and J 2 bases; bases outside gene matches: 1. There are 16 residues in the CDR3. The chain's CDR3 is CASSLTGGTGANVLTF. CDR3 DNA: TGTGCCAGCAGTTTGACAGGGGGCACTGGGGCCAACGTCCTGACTTTC.